This T cell receptor beta chain came from a study of monozygotic twins with inflammatory bowel disease. CDR1 is MGHRA and CDR2 is YSYEKL in the germline V gene. The CDR3 is 15 amino acids. Making cDNA involved eight separate reactions per sample. TCRdb derives one entry per CDR3 protein from the 5' RACE reads, leaving out DNA. The data show approximately 400,000 distinct CDR3 sequences, and the top ten clones hold 2% to 2.5%. This sequence was found in a human donor with ulcerative colitis or Crohn's disease, or a healthy co-twin of an affected twin (not recorded which). The sequencing sample was made of blood. The rearrangement joins TRBV4-1 to TRBJ1-1; TCRdb indicates TRBD1, and absent DNA this call remains unverified. CDR3 sequence: CASSQTGTDNTEAFF.